This record looks at one T cell receptor beta chain sequence and its context. Its target antigen remains unknown. Base qualities are not recorded, but no much larger clone differs from it by a single base. The library was produced with 5' RACE. TCRdb names Illumina HiSeq 2500 as the instrument used. A second PCR of about 6 to 12 cycles was run with a J-beta primer mix and a sample-barcoded 5' primer. Each TCR beta cDNA molecule received a unique molecular identifier from a template-switch 5' adaptor carrying 12 random nucleotides. Each sample yielded at least 2.5 million CDR3-containing paired-end reads. All of the RNA was converted into first-strand cDNA using the Mint cDNA synthesis kit, with a TRBC-specific oligonucleotide serving as the primer. Following uracil-DNA glycosylase treatment, all cDNA underwent a first 18-cycle PCR with the universal primers M1SS and BC2_uni_R. As for how the authors treated the data: Each sample was normalized by randomly selecting 1 million high-quality reads, each carrying a distinct molecular identifier. Reads sharing molecular identifiers were discarded rather than binned into consensus sequences. CDR3 identification, clonotype clustering and error correction used MiTCR with a Q25 quality threshold and the strictest error-elimination algorithm. Lower-bound total TCR beta diversity was estimated with a nonparametric unseen species model using Euler transformation. TCRdb cleaned the public reads at Q25 with fastp, built clones with MiXCR and kept in-frame beta chains. CDR3 protein sequences are deduplicated, and each keeps its most common genes and DNA. These V and J calls derive from TCRdb rather than the authors' analysis. A total of about 1 million distinct CDR3 sequences appear in this sample, 40% to 45% of them only once. Approximately 17% of the sample is in the top ten clones.

Sequences MNHNS (CDR1) and SASEGT (CDR2) are obtained from the germline V gene. The junction shows trimming of 1 base on V and 1 base on J, plus 10 bases between the germline ends. The CDR3 holds 15 amino acids from the cysteine to the phenylalanine. Just the 45-base CDR3 DNA is kept, in frame starting at base 1. These data are taken from a study of blood T cells in healthy people across ages (dated by TCRdb to between 2014 and 2017). At the level of the whole study: In model experiments, roughly one uniquely barcoded TCR beta cDNA molecule per two T cells was captured by template switching. Using deep sequencing normalized with unique cDNA molecular identifiers, the study measured how TCR beta repertoire diversity changes with age. The donors were split into four age groups: young (average 16 years), middle-aged (nearly 40), aged (more than 60) and long-lived (approximately 80). Donors of different ages were randomly distributed across sequencing lanes to avoid experimental bias. For two donors (one aged 18 to 29 and one aged 80 or older), the study analyzed two additional independent replicas of 1 million unique cDNA reads from the same blood draw. What the research found in general, with its limitations: Estimates of total diversity from one million sequenced T cells were regarded as lower bounds and underestimates. Because profiling used bulk unsorted PBMCs, naive and antigen-experienced compartments could not be compared conclusively. A strong correlation was found between observed TCR beta diversity and the percentage of naive T cells measured by flow cytometry. The CMV infection status of donors was not known, potentially confounding age-related changes in expanded clonotypes. As age increased, observed TCR beta diversity per million T cells dropped in a roughly linear way, and a significant reduction was already evident by age about 40. Compared with the aged group, more naive CD4+ T cells, fewer expanded clones and increased TCR diversity were shown by the long-lived group, suggesting age selection.

Donors were a few dozen systemically healthy Caucasian individuals from Russia aged 6 to 90 years. Each donor gave roughly 9 milliliters of peripheral blood, drawn into EDTA-treated Vacutainer tubes. Ficoll-Paque density-gradient centrifugation was used to isolate PBMCs, with at least 7 million per sample. Trizol reagent was used to extract total RNA from PBMCs, with at least 6 micrograms per sample. The percentages of naive CD45RAhigh/CD27high T cells were determined by flow cytometry on a PBMC aliquot from every donor. Here the chain combines TRBV6-1 and TRBJ1-2; the D gene remains uncertain. Source material: blood. The receptor was derived from a woman aged 55 to 70 in good health. The CDR3 region: CASSEDGVLNYGYTF. DNA sequence: TGTGCCAGCAGTGAAGATGGGGTACTTAACTATGGCTACACCTTC.